The clone carrying this T cell receptor (beta chain) showed up just a few times. In the source study's methods: Reference gene primers were amplified, and this amplification served to estimate nucleated cell counts. Profiling relied on immunoSEQ multiplex PCR, and the TCRdb table lists in-frame clones only, not all of them. The V and J calls and clone size were taken over from that table, and D and trimming were inferred from the DNA. In the table there are just over 20,000 clones, just over 85% of which are singletons. This entry is derived from a study of blood T cell repertoires in COVID-19. Study-wide background: From the United States, Italy and Spain came samples of acute and convalescent COVID-19. Sources were T cells, B-cell-depleted T cells, or PBMCs; the material itself was cDNA or gDNA.

There are 14 residues in the CDR3. CDR1 is ENHRY and CDR2 is SYGVKD in the germline V gene. V dropped 6 bases and J dropped 1 base, with 12 bases sitting between them. The chain joins TRBV10-3 to TRBJ1-1; possibly TRBD1 for D (5 bases). The TCR was taken from a man aged 50-59 years with active COVID-19. Sequenced material: peripheral blood. DNA of the CDR3: TGTGCCATCAGAGCAAATACAGGGAACACTGAAGCTTTCTTT. Translating gives CAIRANTGNTEAFF.